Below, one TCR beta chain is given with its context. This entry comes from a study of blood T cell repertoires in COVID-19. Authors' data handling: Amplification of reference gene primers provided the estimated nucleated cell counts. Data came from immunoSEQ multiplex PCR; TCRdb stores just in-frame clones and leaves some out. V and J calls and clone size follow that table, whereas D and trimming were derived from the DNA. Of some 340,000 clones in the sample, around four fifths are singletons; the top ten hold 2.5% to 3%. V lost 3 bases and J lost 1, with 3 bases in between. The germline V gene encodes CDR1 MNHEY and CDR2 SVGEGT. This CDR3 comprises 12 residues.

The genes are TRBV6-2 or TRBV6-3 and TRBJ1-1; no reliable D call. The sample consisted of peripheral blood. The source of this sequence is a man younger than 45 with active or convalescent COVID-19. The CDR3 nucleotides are TGTGCCAGCAGTTATCGGAACACTGAAGCTTTCTTT. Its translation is CASSYRNTEAFF.